Sequencing of this T cell receptor beta chain was carried out in a study of CD8 T cells in Susac syndrome. This CDR3 has 16 amino acids. Looked up from germline, CDR1 is LGHNT and CDR2 is FRNRAP. V was pared by 0 bases and J by 1 base, with 10 bases between. Reverse transcription of roughly 0.45 to 1 ug RNA used random hexamers. TCRdb redid the calling of the immunoSEQ multiplex PCR reads with MiXCR, one entry per CDR3 protein. The sample carries over 150,000 distinct CDR3 sequences, more than 90% recorded once. This chain connects TRBV12-5 to TRBJ2-4; D call uncertain. The source material was CD4+ T cells from PBMCs. This clonotype originated in a human donor with multiple sclerosis. The CDR3 coding sequence is TGTGCTAGTGGTTTGGTAGTGGGGATGGCCAAAAACATTCAGTACTTC. This codes for CASGLVVGMAKNIQYF.